The sequence of this TCR beta chain was determined in a study of T cell responses to AZD1222 COVID-19 vaccine. V dropped 0 bases and J dropped 0 bases, with 8 bases sitting between them. Looked up from germline, CDR1 is SGDLS and CDR2 is YYNGEE. The CDR3 totals 15 residues. Libraries were prepared by immunoSEQ multiplex PCR; TCRdb keeps only in-frame clonotypes and omits some of them. The sample has around 160,000 clones; just over 90% are singletons. The source of this sequence is an adult in good health. This specimen was peripheral blood, taken on day 0 of MenACWY control vaccination. The gene calls are TRBV9 and TRBJ2-3; weak D call: TRBD2 (5 bases). CDR3 bases: TGTGCCAGCAGCGTAGTTGGGAGAAGCACAGATACGCAGTATTTT. This translates into CASSVVGRSTDTQYF.